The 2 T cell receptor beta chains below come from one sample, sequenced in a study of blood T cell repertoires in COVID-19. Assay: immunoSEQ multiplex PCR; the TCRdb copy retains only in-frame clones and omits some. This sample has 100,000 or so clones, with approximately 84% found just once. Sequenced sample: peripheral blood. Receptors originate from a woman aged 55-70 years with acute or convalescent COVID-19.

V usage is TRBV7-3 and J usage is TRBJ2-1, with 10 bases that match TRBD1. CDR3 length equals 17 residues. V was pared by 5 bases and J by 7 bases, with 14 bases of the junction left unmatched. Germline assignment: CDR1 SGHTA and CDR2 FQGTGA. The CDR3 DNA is TGTGCCAGCAGCACCATTGCCGGGACAGGGGCTGTTAATGAGCAGTTCTTC. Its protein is CASSTIAGTGAVNEQFF.

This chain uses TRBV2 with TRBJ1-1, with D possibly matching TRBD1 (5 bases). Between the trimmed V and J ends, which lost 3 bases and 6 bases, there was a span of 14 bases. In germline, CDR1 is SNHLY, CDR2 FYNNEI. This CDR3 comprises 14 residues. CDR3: CASSDNRNDPEAFF. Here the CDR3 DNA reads TGTGCCAGCAGTGACAACAGGAACGACCCTGAAGCTTTCTTT.